Given below is one T cell receptor (beta chain) in context. The V gene lost 0 bases and the J gene lost 1 base, with 5 bases spanning the gap. CDR1 and CDR2 (germline): KGHSH, LQKENI. This CDR3 is built from 14 residues. Run at survey level, the immunoSEQ assay was version v3.0. The assay was immunoSEQ multiplex PCR, and TCRdb's table has in-frame clones only and misses some. This sample yields 25,000 to 35,000 clones, of which approximately 85% are seen a single time; 13% to 15% belongs to the top ten. The data were taken from a study of long-term antiretroviral therapy in people with HIV. Every HIV-positive participant received treatment in the United States.

The sequence came from a man in his fifties with HIV. The chain couples TRBV18 to TRBJ2-3; D remains unclear. Sample: unsorted PBMCs, taken 2.9 years after starting antiretroviral therapy. CDR3 coding DNA: TGTGCCAGCTCACCACCTAGCCGCACAGATACGCAGTATTTT. Residues: CASSPPSRTDTQYF.